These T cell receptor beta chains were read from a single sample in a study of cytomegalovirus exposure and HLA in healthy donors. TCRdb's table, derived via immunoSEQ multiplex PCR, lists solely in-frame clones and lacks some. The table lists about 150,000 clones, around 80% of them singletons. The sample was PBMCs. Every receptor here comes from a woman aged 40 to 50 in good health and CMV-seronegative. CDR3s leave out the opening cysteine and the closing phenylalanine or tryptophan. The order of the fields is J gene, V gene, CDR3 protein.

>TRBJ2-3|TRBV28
ASSYLKGAGDTQY
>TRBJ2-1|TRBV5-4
ASSLEGGAYNEQF
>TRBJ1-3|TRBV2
ASSGRQHSGNTIY
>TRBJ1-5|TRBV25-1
ASSGGTGSSQPQH
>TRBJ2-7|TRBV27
ASSRTGRHEQY
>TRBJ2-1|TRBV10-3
AINRGQGRFDEQF
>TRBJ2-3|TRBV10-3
AIIRVLAAVADTQY
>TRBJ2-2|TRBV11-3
ASSLSLAGGHSTGELF
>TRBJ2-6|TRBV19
ASSAAGGSLSGANVLT
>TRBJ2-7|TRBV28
ASRTGGSLLYEQY
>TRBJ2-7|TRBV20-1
SASLPGEQY
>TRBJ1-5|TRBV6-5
ASSWQYNQPQH
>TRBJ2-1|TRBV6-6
ASSWREGLNEQF
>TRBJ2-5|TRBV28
ASSRTGEETQY
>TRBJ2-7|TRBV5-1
ASGHGTSDIYEQY
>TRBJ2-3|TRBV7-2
ASSLGAGITDTQY
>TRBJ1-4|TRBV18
ASSLDSGYEKLF
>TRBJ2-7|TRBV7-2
ASSFIADNYEQKQY
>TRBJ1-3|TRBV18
ASSGAASTSLGNTIY
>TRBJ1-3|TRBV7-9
ASSLSAPRDTIY
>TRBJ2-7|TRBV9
ASSPGQGTYEQY